This TCR beta chain is from a study of T cells expressing NK-cell markers. Study as a whole: Seven of eight sequenced donors tested HCMV-seropositive; one tested seronegative.

The CDR3 has 17 amino acids. Looked up from germline, CDR1 is MNHEY and CDR2 is SMNVEV (reference sequence). The authors generated TCR beta cDNA through 5'RACE template switching with UMIs. TCRdb reprocessed the 5' RACE reads and keeps a single row for each CDR3 protein, giving no DNA. In total, the table holds a few hundred thousand distinct CDR3 sequences. Points from the study as a whole: The CD3+CD56-NKG2C+ fraction of a handful of donors was likewise dominated by these clonotypes.

Concerning this clonotype: No antigen is known for it.

The genes are TRBV27 and TRBJ2-3; the TCRdb D gene call, TRBD2, has no DNA to confirm it. Sequenced sample: blood T cells: a sorted CD56 or NKG2C T cell subset, CD4+ or CD8+ T cells, or bulk PBMC T cells (not recorded which). The clonotype originates from a man between 18 and 69 years old in good health. CDR3 in amino acids: CASSSPAAGGSTDTQYF.